The 12 T cell receptor beta chains reported below all come from one sample, sequenced in a study of blood T cell repertoires in COVID-19. TCRdb keeps only in-frame clones here, not all; method: immunoSEQ multiplex PCR. The profile shows 450,000 or so clones, 85% to 90% of them singletons. The sample comprised peripheral blood. All receptors derive from a man aged 18 to 29 with COVID-19, enrolled during active disease.

V usage is TRBV28 and J usage is TRBJ2-1; D unresolved. The germline V gene has CDR1 MDHEN and CDR2 SYDVKM. This CDR3 contains 15 residues. The V and J ends lost 3 bases and 0 bases respectively, with 9 bases between them. CDR3 DNA sequence: TGTGCCAGCAGTTTTTTCTCCAGCTCCTACAATGAGCAGTTCTTC. As protein: CASSFFSSSYNEQFF.

V usage is TRBV29-1 and J usage is TRBJ1-4; D unclear. The CDR3 loop spans 10 amino acids. Between the trimmed V and J ends, which lost 6 bases and 8 bases, there was a span of 7 bases. CDR1 and CDR2 from the germline V gene are SQVTM and ANQGSEA. Written as DNA, the CDR3 is TGCAGCGTCCTGGGCGAAAAACTGTTTTTT. Protein: CSVLGEKLFF. Variable domain in full (rest from reference TRBV29-1 and TRBJ1-4): SAVISQKPSRDICQRGTSLTIQCQVDSQVTMMFWYRQQPGQSLTLIATANQGSEATYESGFVIDKFPISRPNLTFSTLTVSNMSPEDSSIYLCSVLGEKLFFGSGTQLSVL.

This clone was observed a handful of times. V gene TRBV12-3 or TRBV12-4 combines with J gene TRBJ1-1, with D maybe TRBD1 (5 bases). The CDR3 covers 13 residues. V lost 4 bases, J lost 1 base, and 7 bases lay in between. For the CDR3, the DNA is TGTGCCAGCAGTTCCAGGGAGAACACTGAAGCTTTCTTT. Translation: CASSSRENTEAFF.

This chain connects TRBV14 to TRBJ1-1; 7 nucleotides align to TRBD1. The V gene's germline CDR1 is SGHDN and CDR2 FVKESK. The CDR3 covers 19 residues. V lost 2 bases to trimming and J lost 3 bases; unmatched junction nucleotides: 18. CDR3 sequence: CASSQKDIGSGGRHTEAFF. In DNA, the CDR3 is TGTGCCAGCAGCCAAAAGGACATAGGTTCAGGGGGTCGTCACACTGAAGCTTTCTTT.

CDR3 in DNA: TGTGCCAGTAGTACCAGGGGTCCCGATAATGAAAAACTGTTTTTT. This encodes CASSTRGPDNEKLFF. The chain uses TRBV19 and TRBJ1-4; the D gene is possibly TRBD1 (6 bases). Germline V CDR1 and CDR2: LNHDA, SQIVND (reference sequence). The CDR3 runs 15 residues. With 4 bases removed from V and 4 bases from J, the gap between germline ends came to 13 bases.

This sequence joins TRBV5-4 and TRBJ2-3; 9 bases line up with TRBD2. CDR3 length equals 16 residues. The ends lost 2 bases at V and 3 bases at J; junction bases unmatched: 7. Looked up from germline, CDR1 is SGHNT and CDR2 is YYREEE (reference sequence). CDR3 sequence: CASSFGRGGTTDTQYF. CDR3 sequence (DNA): TGTGCCAGCAGCTTCGGGCGGGGGGGCACGACAGATACGCAGTATTTT.

This clone has only one observation. The V gene is TRBV9, the J gene TRBJ2-5; D might be TRBD2 (6 bases). CDR3 length: 15 residues. Trimming pared 4 bases from V and 2 bases from J, leaving 15 bases between. Germline V gives CDR1 SGDLS, CDR2 YYNGEE. For the CDR3, the DNA is TGTGCCAGCAGCCCTGGACTAATAACACAAGAGACCCAGTACTTC. Protein sequence: CASSPGLITQETQYF.

The gene calls are TRBV12-3 or TRBV12-4 and TRBJ2-1; D is uncertain. V lost 6 bases, J lost 10 bases, and 10 bases lay in between. The CDR3 extends over 11 amino acids. The CDR3 sequence: CASSPLSEQFF. DNA of the CDR3: TGTGCCAGCAGCCCCCTGTCCGAGCAGTTCTTC.

This chain connects TRBV10-3 to TRBJ2-3, with D perhaps TRBD1 (7 bases). The CDR3 is 14 amino acids. V gave up 7 bases and J gave up 2 bases, with 13 bases separating them. Germline CDR1 is ENHRY and CDR2 is SYGVKD. The DNA for the CDR3 is TGTGCCATCATGCGGGACAGCACCACAGATACGCAGTATTTT. Protein product: CAIMRDSTTDTQYF.

CDR3 residues: CANNRASNYGYTF. The CDR3 coding sequence is TGTGCCAATAACAGGGCCTCTAACTATGGCTACACCTTC. The V and J genes are TRBV2 and TRBJ1-2; D might be TRBD1 (6 bases). Germline V lookup: CDR1 SNHLY, CDR2 FYNNEI. Trimming left V 10 bases short and J 0 bases short, with 12 bases between. This CDR3 is built from 13 residues.

The genes are TRBV7-8 and TRBJ2-5, with a weak D call TRBD1 (6 bases). V was trimmed by 3 bases and J by 5 bases, leaving 13 bases between them. CDR1 and CDR2 (germline): SGHVS, FQNEAQ. CDR3 length: 14 amino acids. CDR3 DNA: TGTGCCAGCAGCTTGGGACAATATCTGGAGACCCAGTACTTC. Its protein is CASSLGQYLETQYF.

This chain uses TRBV7-2 with TRBJ1-6, with TRBD1 identical over 7 bases. Looked up from germline, CDR1 is SGHTA and CDR2 is FQGNSA. V shed 4 bases and J 7 bases; nucleotides not matched to a gene: 7. This CDR3 is built from 15 residues. The CDR3, as DNA: TGTGCCAGCAGCTCCCACAGGGGCACAAATTCACCCCTCCACTTT. Translating gives CASSSHRGTNSPLHF.